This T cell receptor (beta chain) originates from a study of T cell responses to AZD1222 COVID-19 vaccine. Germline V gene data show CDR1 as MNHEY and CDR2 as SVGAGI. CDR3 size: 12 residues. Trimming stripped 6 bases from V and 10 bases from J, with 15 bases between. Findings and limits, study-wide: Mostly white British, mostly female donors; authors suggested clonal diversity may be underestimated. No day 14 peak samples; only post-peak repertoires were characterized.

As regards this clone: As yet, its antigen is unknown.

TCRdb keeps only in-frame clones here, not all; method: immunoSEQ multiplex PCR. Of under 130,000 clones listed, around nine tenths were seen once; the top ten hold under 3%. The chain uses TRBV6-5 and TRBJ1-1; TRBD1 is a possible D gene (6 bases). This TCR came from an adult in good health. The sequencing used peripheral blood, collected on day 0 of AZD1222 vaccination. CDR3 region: CASSVTGLRAFF. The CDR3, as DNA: TGTGCCAGCAGCGTAACAGGGCTGCGAGCTTTCTTT.